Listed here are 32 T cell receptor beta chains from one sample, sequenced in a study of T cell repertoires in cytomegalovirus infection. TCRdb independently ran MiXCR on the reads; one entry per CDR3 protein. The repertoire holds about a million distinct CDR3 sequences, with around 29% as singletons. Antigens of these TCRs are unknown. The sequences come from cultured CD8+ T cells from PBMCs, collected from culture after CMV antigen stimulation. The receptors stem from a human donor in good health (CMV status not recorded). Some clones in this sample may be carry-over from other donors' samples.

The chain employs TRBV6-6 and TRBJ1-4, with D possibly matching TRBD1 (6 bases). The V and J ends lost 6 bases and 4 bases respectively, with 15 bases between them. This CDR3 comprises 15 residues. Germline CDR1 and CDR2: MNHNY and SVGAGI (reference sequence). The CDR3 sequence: CASSPWTVINEKLFF. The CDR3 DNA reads TGTGCCAGCAGCCCCTGGACAGTCATTAATGAAAAACTGTTTTTT.

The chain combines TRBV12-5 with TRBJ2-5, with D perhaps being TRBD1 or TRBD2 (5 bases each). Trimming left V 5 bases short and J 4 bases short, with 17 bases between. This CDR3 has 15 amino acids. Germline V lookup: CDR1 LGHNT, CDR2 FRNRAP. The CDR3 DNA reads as TGTGCTAGTGGTCCTGACTCCCCGAGGGGAGAGACCCAGTACTTC. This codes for CASGPDSPRGETQYF.

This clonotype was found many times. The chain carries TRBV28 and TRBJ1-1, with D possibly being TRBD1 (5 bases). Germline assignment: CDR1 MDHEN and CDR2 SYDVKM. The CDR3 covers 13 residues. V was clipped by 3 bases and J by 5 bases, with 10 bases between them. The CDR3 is CASSLRGRTEAFF. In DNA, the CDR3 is TGTGCCAGCAGTTTGCGGGGCAGGACTGAAGCTTTCTTT.

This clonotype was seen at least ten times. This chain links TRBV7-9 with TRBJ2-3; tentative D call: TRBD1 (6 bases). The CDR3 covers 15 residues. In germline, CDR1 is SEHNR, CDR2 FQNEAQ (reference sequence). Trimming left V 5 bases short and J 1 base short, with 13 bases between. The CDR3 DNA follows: TGTGCCAGCAGCCACCGGGACACCGGCACAGATACGCAGTATTTT. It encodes CASSHRDTGTDTQYF.

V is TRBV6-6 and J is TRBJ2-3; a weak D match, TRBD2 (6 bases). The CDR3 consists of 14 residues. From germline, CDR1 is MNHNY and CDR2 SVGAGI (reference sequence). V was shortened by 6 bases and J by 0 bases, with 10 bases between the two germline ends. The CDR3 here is CASRPDYSTDTQYF. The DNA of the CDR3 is TGTGCCAGCAGGCCGGACTACAGCACAGATACGCAGTATTTT.

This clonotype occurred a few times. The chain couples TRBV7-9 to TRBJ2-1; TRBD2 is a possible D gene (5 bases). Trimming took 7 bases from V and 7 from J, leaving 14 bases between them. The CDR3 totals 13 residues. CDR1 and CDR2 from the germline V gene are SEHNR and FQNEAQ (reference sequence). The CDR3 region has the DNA TGTGCCAGCACCTCGGGGTACCTGAATGAGCAGTTCTTC. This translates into CASTSGYLNEQFF.

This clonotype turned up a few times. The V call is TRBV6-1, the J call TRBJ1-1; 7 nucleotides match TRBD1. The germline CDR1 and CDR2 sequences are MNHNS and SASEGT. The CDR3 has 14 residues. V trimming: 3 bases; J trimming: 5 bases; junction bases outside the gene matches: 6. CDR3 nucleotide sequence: TGTGCCAGCAGTGACTTTACAGGGGAGACTGAAGCTTTCTTT. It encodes CASSDFTGETEAFF.

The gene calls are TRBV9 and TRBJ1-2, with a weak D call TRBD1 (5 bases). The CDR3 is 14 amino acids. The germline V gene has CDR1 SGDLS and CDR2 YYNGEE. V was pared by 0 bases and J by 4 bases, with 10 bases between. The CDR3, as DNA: TGTGCCAGCAGCGTAGCTCAGGGCCGCTATGGCTACACCTTC. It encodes CASSVAQGRYGYTF.

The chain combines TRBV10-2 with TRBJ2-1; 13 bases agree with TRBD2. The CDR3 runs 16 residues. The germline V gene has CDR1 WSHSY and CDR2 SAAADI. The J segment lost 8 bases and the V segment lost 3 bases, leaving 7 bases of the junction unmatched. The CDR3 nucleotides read TGCGCCAGCAGTGACCCCGGGACTAGCGGGAAGGATGAGCAGTTCTTC. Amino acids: CASSDPGTSGKDEQFF.

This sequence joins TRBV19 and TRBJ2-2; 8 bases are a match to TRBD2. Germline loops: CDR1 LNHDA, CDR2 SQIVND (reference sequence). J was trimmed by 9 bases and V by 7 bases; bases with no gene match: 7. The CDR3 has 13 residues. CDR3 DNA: TGTGCCAGTAAAGAGCGGGGGCACAGGGAGCTGTTTTTT. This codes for CASKERGHRELFF.

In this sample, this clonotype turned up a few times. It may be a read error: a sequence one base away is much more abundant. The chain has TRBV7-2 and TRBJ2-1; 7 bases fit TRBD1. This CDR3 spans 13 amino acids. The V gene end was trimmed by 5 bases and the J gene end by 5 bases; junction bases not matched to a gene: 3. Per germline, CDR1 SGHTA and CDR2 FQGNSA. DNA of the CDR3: TGTGCCAGCAGCCAGGGACAGAACAATGAGCAGTTCTTC. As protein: CASSQGQNNEQFF. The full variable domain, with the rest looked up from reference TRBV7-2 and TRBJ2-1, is GAGVSQSPSNKVTEKGKDVELRCDPISGHTALYWYRQSLGQGLEFLIYFQGNSAPDKSGLPSDRFSAERTGGSVSTLTIQRTQQEDSAVYLCASSQGQNNEQFFGPGTRLTVL.

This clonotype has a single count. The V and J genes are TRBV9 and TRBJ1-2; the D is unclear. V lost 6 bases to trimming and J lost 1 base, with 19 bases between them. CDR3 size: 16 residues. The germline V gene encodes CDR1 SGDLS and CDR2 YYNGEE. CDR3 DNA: TGTGCCAGCACCGTTTCCCTAGTGGGCCATAACTATGGCTACACCTTC. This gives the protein CASTVSLVGHNYGYTF.

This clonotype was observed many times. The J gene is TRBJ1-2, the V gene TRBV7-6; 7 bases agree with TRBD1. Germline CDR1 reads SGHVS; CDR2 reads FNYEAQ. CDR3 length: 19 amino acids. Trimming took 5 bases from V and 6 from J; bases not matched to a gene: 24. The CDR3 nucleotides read TGTGCCAGCAGCCCCTTGGGGACCAGGGAAGGGGGCAAATTCCATGGCTACACCTTC. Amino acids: CASSPLGTREGGKFHGYTF.

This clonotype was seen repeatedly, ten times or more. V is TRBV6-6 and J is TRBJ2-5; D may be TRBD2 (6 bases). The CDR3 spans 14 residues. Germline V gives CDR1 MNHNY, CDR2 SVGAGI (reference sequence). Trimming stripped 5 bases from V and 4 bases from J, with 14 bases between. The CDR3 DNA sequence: TGTGCCAGCAGTGGAGATGAGGGAGGAGAGACCCAGTACTTC. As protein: CASSGDEGGETQYF.

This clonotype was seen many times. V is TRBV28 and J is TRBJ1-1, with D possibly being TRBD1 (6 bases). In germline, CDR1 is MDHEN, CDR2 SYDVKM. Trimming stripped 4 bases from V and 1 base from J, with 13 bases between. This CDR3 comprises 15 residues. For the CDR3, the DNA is TGTGCCAGCAGTTCCACGGGGGCTTCGAACACTGAAGCTTTCTTT. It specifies CASSSTGASNTEAFF.

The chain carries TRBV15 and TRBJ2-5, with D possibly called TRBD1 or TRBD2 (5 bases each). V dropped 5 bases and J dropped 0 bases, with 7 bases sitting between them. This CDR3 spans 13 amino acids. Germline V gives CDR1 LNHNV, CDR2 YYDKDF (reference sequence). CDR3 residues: CATSPGHQETQYF. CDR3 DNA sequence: TGTGCCACCAGCCCGGGACACCAAGAGACCCAGTACTTC.

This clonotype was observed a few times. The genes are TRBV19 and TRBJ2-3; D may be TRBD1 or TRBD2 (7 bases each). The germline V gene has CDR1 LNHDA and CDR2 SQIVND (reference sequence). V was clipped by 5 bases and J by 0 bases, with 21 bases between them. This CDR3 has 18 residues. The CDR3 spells CASSFRGVERGSTDTQYF. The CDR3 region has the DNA TGTGCCAGTAGTTTCAGGGGGGTCGAGCGGGGTAGCACAGATACGCAGTATTTT.

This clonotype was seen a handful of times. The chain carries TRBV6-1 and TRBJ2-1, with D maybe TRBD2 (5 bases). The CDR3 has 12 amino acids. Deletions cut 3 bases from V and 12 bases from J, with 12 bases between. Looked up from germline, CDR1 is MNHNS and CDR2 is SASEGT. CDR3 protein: CASSDWQLGQFF. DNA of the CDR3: TGTGCCAGCAGTGATTGGCAACTAGGGCAGTTCTTC.

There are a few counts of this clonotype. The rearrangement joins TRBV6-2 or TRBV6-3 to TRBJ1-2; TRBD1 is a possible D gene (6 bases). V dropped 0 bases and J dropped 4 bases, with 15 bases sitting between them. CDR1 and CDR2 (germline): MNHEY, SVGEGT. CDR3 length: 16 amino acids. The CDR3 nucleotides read TGTGCCAGCAGTTACTCTGAGTCCGGGGACATCTATGGCTACACCTTC. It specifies CASSYSESGDIYGYTF.

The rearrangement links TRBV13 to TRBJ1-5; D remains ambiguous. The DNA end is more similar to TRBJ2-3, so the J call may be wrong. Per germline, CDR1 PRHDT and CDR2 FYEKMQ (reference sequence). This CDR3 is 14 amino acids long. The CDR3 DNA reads TGTGCCAGCAGCCCCGCCGGGTTGGGTCAGCCCCAGTATTTT. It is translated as CASSPAGLGQPQYF.

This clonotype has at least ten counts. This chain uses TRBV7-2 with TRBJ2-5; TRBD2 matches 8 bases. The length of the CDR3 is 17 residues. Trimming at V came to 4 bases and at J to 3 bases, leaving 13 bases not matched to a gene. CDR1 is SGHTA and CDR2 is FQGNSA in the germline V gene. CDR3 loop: CASSSIARLAPEETQYF. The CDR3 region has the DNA TGTGCCAGCAGCTCCATCGCCAGACTAGCGCCCGAAGAGACCCAGTACTTC.

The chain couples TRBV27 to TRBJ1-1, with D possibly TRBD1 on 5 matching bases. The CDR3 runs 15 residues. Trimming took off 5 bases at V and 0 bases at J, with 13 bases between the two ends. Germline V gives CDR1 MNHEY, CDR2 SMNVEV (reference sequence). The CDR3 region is CASSIPGTVNTEAFF. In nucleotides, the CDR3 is TGTGCCAGCAGTATTCCAGGGACGGTGAACACTGAAGCTTTCTTT.

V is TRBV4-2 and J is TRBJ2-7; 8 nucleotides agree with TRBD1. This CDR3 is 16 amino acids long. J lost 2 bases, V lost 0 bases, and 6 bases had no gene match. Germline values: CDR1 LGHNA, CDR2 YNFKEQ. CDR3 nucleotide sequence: TGTGCCAGCAGCCAAGAGGACAGGGTATATCCCTACGAGCAGTACTTC. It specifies CASSQEDRVYPYEQYF.

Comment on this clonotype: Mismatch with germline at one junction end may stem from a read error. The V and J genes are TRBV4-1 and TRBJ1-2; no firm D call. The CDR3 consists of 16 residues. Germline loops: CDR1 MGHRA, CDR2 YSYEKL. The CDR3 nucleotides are TGTGCCAGCAGCCCAAAGTCTTCAGGACCGAGCAGAGGCTACACCTTC. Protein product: CASSPKSSGPSRGYTF.

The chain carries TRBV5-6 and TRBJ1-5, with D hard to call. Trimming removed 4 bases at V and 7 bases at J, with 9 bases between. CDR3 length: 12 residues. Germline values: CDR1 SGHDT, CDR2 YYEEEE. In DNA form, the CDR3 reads TGTGCCAGCAGCCGTTTAGACCAGCCCCAGCATTTT. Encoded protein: CASSRLDQPQHF. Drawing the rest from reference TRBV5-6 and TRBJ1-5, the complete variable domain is DAGVTQSPTHLIKTRGQQVTLRCSPKSGHDTVSWYQQALGQGPQFIFQYYEEEERQRGNFPDRFSGHQFPNYSSELNVNALLLGDSALYLCASSRLDQPQHFGDGTRLSIL.

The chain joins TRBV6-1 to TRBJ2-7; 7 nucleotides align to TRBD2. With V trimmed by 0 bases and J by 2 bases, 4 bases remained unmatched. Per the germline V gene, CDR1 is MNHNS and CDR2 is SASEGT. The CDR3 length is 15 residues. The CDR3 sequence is CASSEASGRPYEQYF. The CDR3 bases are TGTGCCAGCAGTGAAGCTAGCGGGCGCCCCTACGAGCAGTACTTC.

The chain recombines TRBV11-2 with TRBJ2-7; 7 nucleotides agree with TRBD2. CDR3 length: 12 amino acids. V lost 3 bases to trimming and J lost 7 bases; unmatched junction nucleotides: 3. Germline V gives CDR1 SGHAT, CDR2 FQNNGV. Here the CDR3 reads CASSFRGDEQYV. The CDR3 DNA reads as TGTGCCAGCAGCTTCCGGGGGGATGAGCAGTACGTC.

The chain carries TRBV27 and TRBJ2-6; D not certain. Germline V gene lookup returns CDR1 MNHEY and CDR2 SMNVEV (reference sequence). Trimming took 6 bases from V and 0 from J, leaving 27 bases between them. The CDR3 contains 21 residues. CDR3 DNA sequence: TGTGCCAGCAGCACTAAATTCGGCGGCAGTAAGGAAGACTCTGGGGCCAACGTCCTGACTTTC. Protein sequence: CASSTKFGGSKEDSGANVLTF.

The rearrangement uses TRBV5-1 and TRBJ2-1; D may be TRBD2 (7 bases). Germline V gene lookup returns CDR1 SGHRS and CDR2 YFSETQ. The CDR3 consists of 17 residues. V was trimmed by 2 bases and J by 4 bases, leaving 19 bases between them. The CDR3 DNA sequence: TGCGCCAGCAGCTTTTCCCAAGGAGGGGGGGGATACAATGAGCAGTTCTTC. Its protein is CASSFSQGGGGYNEQFF.

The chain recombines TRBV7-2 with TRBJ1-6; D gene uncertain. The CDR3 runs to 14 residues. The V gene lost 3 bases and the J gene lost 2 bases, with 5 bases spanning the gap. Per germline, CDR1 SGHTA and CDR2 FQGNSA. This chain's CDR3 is CASSFRAYNSPLHF. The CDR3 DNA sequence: TGTGCCAGCAGCTTTAGAGCCTATAATTCACCCCTCCACTTT. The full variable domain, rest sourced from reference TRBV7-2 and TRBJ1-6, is GAGVSQSPSNKVTEKGKDVELRCDPISGHTALYWYRQSLGQGLEFLIYFQGNSAPDKSGLPSDRFSAERTGGSVSTLTIQRTQQEDSAVYLCASSFRAYNSPLHFGNGTRLTVT.

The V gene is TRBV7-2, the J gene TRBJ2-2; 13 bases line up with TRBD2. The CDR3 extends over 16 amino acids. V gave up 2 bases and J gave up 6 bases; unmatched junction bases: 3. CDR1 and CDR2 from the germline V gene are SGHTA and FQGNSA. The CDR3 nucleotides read TGTGCCAGCAGCTTAAGAGGACTAGCGGGGGCCGGGGAGCTGTTTTTT. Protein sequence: CASSLRGLAGAGELFF.

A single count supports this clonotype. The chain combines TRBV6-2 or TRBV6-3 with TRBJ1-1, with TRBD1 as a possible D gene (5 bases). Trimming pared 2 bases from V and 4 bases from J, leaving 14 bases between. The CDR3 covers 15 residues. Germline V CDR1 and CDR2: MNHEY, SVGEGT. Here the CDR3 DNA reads TGTGCCAGCAGTTACCCCTCGGCAGGGATCACTGAAGCTTTCTTT. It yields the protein CASSYPSAGITEAFF.